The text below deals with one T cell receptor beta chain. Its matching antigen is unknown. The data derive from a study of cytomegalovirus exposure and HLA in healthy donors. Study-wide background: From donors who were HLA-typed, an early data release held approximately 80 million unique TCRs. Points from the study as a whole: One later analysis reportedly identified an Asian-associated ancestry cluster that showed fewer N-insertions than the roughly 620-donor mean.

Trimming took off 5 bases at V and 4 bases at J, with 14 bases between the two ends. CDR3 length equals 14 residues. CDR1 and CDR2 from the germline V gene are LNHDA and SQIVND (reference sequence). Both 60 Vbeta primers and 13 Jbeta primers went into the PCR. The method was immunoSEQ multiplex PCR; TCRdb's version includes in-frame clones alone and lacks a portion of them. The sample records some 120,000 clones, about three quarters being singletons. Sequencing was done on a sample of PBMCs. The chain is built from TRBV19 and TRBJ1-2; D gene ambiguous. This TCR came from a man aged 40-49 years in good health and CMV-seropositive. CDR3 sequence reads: CASSLDSVGYGYTF. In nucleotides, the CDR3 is TGTGCCAGTAGTCTCGACTCGGTGGGCTATGGCTACACCTTC.